This TCR beta chain is drawn from a study of CD8 T cells in ankylosing spondylitis. TCRdb reprocessed the 5' RACE reads via MiXCR and lists one record per CDR3 protein. The repertoire holds tens of thousands of distinct CDR3 sequences, with about 11% as singletons. The germline gives CDR1 SGHKS, CDR2 YYEKEE (reference sequence). Between the trimmed V and J ends, which lost 1 base and 0 bases, there was a span of 10 bases. This CDR3 has 16 residues. The table lists this clonotype with a few counts. Its antigen remains unknown. Findings and caveats of the study: Roughly eight highly homologous variants made up a TCR beta motif that seemed to typify ankylosing spondylitis blood.

The specimen sequenced was blood, either unsorted or a sorted T cell fraction (not recorded which). The J gene is TRBJ2-2, the V gene TRBV5-5; no firm D call. This clonotype was obtained from a male donor with ankylosing spondylitis or in good health (not recorded which). The CDR3 sequence: CASSLWADTNTGELFF. DNA for the CDR3: TGTGCCAGCAGCTTGTGGGCCGATACGAACACCGGGGAGCTGTTTTTT.